This entry is about one T cell receptor (beta chain). CDR1 and CDR2 (germline): LGHDT, YNNKEL (reference sequence). The CDR3 runs 14 residues. The V and J ends lost 3 bases and 8 bases, in that order; junction bases with no gene match: 7. The data derive from a study of blood T cell repertoires in COVID-19. Study information: COVID-19 samples, acute and convalescent, were from the United States, Italy and Spain. PBMCs, B-cell-depleted T cells, or T cells provided the cDNA or gDNA that made up the material.

As processed by the authors: Reference gene primer amplification gave estimated nucleated cell counts. Generated by immunoSEQ multiplex PCR, the TCRdb table keeps only in-frame clones and is missing some. V and J calls plus clone size are reproduced from that table; the DNA served to infer D and trimming. Of tens of thousands of clones listed, roughly 80% are singletons. The chain employs TRBV3-1 (or the pseudogene TRBV3-2) and TRBJ2-1; TRBD2 matches 7 bases. This clonotype originated in a woman in her fifties or sixties with acute or convalescent COVID-19. Sequences were obtained from peripheral blood. Here the CDR3 DNA reads TGTGCCAGCAGCCACTGGGGGGGTAGGGATGAGCAGTTCTTC. This sequence encodes CASSHWGGRDEQFF.